The following is a T cell receptor (beta chain) sequence with its context. Antigen specificity is unknown. The PCR made use of 60 Vbeta and 13 Jbeta primers. Some clones are missing from TCRdb's copy, which holds only in-frame ones; the method was immunoSEQ multiplex PCR. Of about 120,000 clones in the sample, approximately 80% were seen once. The data derive from a study of cytomegalovirus exposure and HLA in healthy donors. Study-wide background: Out of 180 million or so T cells, an earlier analysis found about 120 million unique TCR beta sequences in total. Broader study findings: Reportedly, TCR beta sequences accurately predicted HLA-A and HLA-B alleles in most subjects.

Trimming left V 4 bases short and J 1 base short, with 9 bases between. From germline, CDR1 is LNHDA and CDR2 SQIVND (reference sequence). The CDR3 spans 14 residues. This sequence originates from a woman between 25 and 40 years old in good health and CMV-seronegative. The sequencing sample was made of PBMCs. V is TRBV19 and J is TRBJ2-3, with a possible D match to TRBD2 (7 bases). The CDR3, as DNA: TGTGCCAGTAGTAAGGGGGGGGGCACAGATACGCAGTATTTT. Protein sequence: CASSKGGGTDTQYF.